This is a list of T cell receptor beta chains from one sample in a study of radiation and T cells in renal cell carcinoma. The data were produced by immunoSEQ multiplex PCR, yet TCRdb's version contains in-frame clones alone and is incomplete. This table has tens of thousands of clones, roughly 80% appearing once. Here the sequenced sample was blood, taken from a patient whose treatment included radiotherapy and nephrectomy. The receptor set was obtained from a man in his sixties with renal cell carcinoma. The CDR3 runs from the conserved cysteine through the conserved F or W. D genes are given only for firm matches. The size entry is marked missing in some rows and otherwise reads once, few, many or a size class.

d_call	clone_size	v_call	j_call	cdr3_nt	cdr3_aa
-	-	TRBV18	TRBJ2-3	TGTGCCAGCTCACCAGGGAGATTGGATACGCAGTATTTT	CASSPGRLDTQYF
-	-	TRBV7-9	TRBJ2-5	TGTGCCAGCAGTCAATCTAGGGAGACCCAGTACTTC	CASSQSRETQYF
TRBD1	-	TRBV11-3	TRBJ2-7	TGTGCCAGCAGCCAAACAGGGGGCTACGAGCAGTACTTC	CASSQTGGYEQYF
-	-	TRBV5-1	TRBJ2-1	TGCGCCAGCAGCTTGGGAGTAGGAGCCGACTACAATGAGCAGTTCTTC	CASSLGVGADYNEQFF
-	-	TRBV5-5	TRBJ1-1	TGTGCCAGCAGCTTGGGTTCGGCACTGAACACTGAAGCTTTCTTT	CASSLGSALNTEAFF
TRBD2	-	TRBV6-1	TRBJ2-1	TGTGCCAGCAGTGGGATACTAGCGGGATACAATGAGCAGTTCTTC	CASSGILAGYNEQFF
TRBD1	-	TRBV25-1	TRBJ1-2	TGTGCCTCCAGGGACAGGACAGATGGCTACACCTTC	CASRDRTDGYTF
-	-	TRBV14	TRBJ2-1	TGTGCCAGCAGCCAAGACAAAGGTCTAGCGCAGTACAATGAGCAGTTCTTC	CASSQDKGLAQYNEQFF
-	once	TRBV4-3	TRBJ2-1	TGCGCCAGCAGCCAAGATCTAGGGCAGTACAATGAGCAGTTCTTC	CASSQDLGQYNEQFF
TRBD1	-	TRBV5-4	TRBJ2-2	TGTGCCAGCAGCTCCGGGACAGGTTTTAACACCGGGGAGCTGTTTTTT	CASSSGTGFNTGELFF
TRBD2	-	TRBV29-1	TRBJ2-5	TGCAGCGGTAGAGCGGGATGGGGTGCGGAGACCCAGTACTTC	CSGRAGWGAETQYF
-	-	TRBV7-2	TRBJ1-5	TGTGCCAGCAGCTTAGTGGGGGGGAGCAATCAGCCCCAGCATTTT	CASSLVGGSNQPQHF
TRBD2	-	TRBV25-1	TRBJ2-1	TGTGCCAGCAGTGTTAAGCGGGACGTCTACAATGAGCAGTTCTTC	CASSVKRDVYNEQFF
-	-	TRBV11-2	TRBJ2-5	TGTGCCAGCAGCCACGATACAGGGGGGGAAGAGACCCAGTACTTC	CASSHDTGGEETQYF
-	few	TRBV30	TRBJ1-1	TGTGCCTGGAGCTCTCTCAGGGGTGGGACTGAAGCTTTCTTT	CAWSSLRGGTEAFF
-	-	TRBV10-3	TRBJ1-2	TGTGCCATCAGTGAGGGCACAGGGCTAAACTATGGCTACACCTTC	CAISEGTGLNYGYTF